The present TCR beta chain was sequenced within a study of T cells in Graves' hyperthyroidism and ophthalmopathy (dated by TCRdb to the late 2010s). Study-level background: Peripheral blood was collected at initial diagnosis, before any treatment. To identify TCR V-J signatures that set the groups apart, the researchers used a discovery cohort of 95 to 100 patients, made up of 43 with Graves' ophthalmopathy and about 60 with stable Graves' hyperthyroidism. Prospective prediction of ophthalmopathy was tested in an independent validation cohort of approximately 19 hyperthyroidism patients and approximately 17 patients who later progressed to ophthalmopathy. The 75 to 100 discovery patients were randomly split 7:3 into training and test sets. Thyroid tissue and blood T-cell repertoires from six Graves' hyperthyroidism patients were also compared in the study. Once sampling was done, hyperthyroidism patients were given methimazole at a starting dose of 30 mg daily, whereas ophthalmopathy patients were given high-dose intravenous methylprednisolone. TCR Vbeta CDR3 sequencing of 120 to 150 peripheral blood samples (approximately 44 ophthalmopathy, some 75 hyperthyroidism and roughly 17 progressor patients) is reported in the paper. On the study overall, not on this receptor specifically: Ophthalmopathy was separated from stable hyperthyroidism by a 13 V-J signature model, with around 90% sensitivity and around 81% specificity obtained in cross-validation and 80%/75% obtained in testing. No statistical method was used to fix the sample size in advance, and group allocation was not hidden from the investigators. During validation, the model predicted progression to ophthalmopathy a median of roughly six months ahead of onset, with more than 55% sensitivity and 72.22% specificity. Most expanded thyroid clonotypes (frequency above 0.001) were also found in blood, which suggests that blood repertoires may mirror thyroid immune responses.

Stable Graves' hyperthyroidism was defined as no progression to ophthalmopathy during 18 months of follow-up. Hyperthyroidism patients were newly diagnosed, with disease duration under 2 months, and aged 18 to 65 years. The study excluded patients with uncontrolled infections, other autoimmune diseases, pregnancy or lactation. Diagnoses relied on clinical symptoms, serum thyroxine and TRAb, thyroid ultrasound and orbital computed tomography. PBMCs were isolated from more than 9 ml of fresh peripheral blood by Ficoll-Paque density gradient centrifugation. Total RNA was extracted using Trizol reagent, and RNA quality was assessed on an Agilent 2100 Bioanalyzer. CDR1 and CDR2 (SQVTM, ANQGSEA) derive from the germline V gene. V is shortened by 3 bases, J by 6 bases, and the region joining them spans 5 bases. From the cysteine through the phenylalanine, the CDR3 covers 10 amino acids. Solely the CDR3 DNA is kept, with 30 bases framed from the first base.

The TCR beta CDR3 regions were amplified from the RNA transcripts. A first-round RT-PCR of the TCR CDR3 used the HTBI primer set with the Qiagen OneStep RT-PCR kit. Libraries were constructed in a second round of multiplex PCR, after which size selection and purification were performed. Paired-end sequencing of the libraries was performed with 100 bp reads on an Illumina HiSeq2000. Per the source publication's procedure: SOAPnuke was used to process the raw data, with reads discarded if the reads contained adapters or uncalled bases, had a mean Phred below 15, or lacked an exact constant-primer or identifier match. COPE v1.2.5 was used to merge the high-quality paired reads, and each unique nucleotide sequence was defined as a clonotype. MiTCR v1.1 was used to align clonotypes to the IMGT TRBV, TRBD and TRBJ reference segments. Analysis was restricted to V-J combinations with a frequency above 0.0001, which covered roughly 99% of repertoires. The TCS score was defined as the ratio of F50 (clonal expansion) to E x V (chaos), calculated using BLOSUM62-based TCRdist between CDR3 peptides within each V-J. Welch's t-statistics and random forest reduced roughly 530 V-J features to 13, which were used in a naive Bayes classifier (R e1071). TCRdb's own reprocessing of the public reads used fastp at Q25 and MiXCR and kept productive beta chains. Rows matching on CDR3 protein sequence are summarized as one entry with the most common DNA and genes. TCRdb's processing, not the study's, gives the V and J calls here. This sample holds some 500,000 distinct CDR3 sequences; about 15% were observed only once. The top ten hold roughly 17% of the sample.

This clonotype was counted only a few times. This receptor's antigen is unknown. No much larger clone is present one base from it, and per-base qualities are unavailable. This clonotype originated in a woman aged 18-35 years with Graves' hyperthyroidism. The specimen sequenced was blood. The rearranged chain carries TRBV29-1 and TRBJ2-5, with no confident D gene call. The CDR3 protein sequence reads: CSVDLQTQYF. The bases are TGCAGCGTTGATCTACAGACCCAGTACTTC.